Following are 29 T cell receptor beta chains from one sample sequenced in a study of T cell changes during pregnancy in multiple sclerosis. Method: immunoSEQ multiplex PCR; TCRdb's copy keeps in-frame clones and lacks some. This table holds around 84,000 clones, about 93% found once. This specimen consisted of peripheral blood, obtained in the second trimester of pregnancy. These receptors originate from a female donor in good health, enrolled as a control in a pregnancy study.

V usage is TRBV18 and J usage is TRBJ1-4; D is possibly TRBD1 (5 bases). Germline V gene sequence: CDR1 KGHSH, CDR2 LQKENI. This CDR3 region has 15 residues. Trimming removed 1 base at V and 5 bases at J, with 11 bases between. CDR3 sequence: CASSPRQHENEKLFF. CDR3 DNA: TGTGCCAGCTCACCACGACAGCACGAGAATGAAAAACTGTTTTTT.

This rearrangement joins TRBV30 to TRBJ2-3; D possibly corresponds to TRBD1 (6 bases). Per the germline V gene, CDR1 is GTSNPN and CDR2 is SVGIG (reference sequence). This CDR3 spans 13 amino acids. The germline V and J ends were trimmed by 8 bases and 0 bases, with 12 bases remaining between them. CDR3: CAGQTVSTDTQYF. The DNA of the CDR3 is TGTGCCGGACAGACAGTTAGCACAGATACGCAGTATTTT.

The chain combines TRBV27 with TRBJ2-7, with 10 bases fitting TRBD2. The length of the CDR3 is 16 residues. The V gene's germline CDR1 is MNHEY and CDR2 SMNVEV (reference sequence). Trimming removed 5 bases from V and 3 bases from J; junction bases left unmatched: 10. DNA for the CDR3: TGTGCCAGCAGTCCGACCTCTAGCGGGAGTTACTACGAGCAGTACTTC. Translating gives CASSPTSSGSYYEQYF.

The CDR3 here is CASSSGGADTEAFF. CDR3 nucleotide sequence: TGTGCCAGCAGCTCGGGGGGCGCAGACACTGAAGCTTTCTTT. The rearrangement joins TRBV28 to TRBJ1-1; a weak D match, TRBD1 (6 bases). V lost 6 bases, J lost 3 bases, and 14 bases lay in between. This CDR3 comprises 14 residues. Per germline, CDR1 MDHEN and CDR2 SYDVKM.

This chain joins TRBV11-1 and TRBJ2-5; no reliable D call. The length of the CDR3 is 13 residues. The germline gives CDR1 SGHAT, CDR2 FQDESV (reference sequence). V was cut by 5 bases and J by 1 base, with 8 bases left in between. CDR3 nucleotide sequence: TGTGCCAGCAGCGCGGCGGTCCAAGAGACCCAGTACTTC. As protein: CASSAAVQETQYF.

The chain links TRBV5-4 to TRBJ2-3, with D maybe TRBD2 (5 bases). CDR3 length equals 15 residues. The germline V gene encodes CDR1 SGHNT and CDR2 YYREEE (reference sequence). V was trimmed by 0 bases and J by 5 bases, leaving 13 bases between them. CDR3 DNA: TGTGCCAGCAGCTTGGGAGGGCAGCGGCGAGATACGCAGTATTTT. It yields the protein CASSLGGQRRDTQYF.

The chain carries TRBV7-8 and TRBJ2-5, with TRBD2 matching 10 bases. With V trimmed by 1 base and J by 1 base, 3 bases remained unmatched. Germline CDR1 reads SGHVS; CDR2 reads FQNEAQ. CDR3 length: 16 residues. The CDR3 DNA reads as TGTGCCAGCAGCTTAGGACTAGCGGGTTCCCAAGAGACCCAGTACTTC. Translation gives CASSLGLAGSQETQYF. The variable domain in full, with the rest retrieved from reference TRBV7-8 and TRBJ2-5, is GAGVSQSPRYKVAKRGQDVALRCDPISGHVSLFWYQQALGQGPEFLTYFQNEAQLDKSGLPSDRFFAERPEGSVSTLKIQRTQQEDSAVYLCASSLGLAGSQETQYFGPGTRLLVL.

The rearrangement links TRBV29-1 to TRBJ2-2; 13 bases are a match to TRBD2. Germline V gene data show CDR1 as SQVTM and CDR2 as ANQGSEA. This CDR3 is 16 amino acids long. V lost 7 bases to trimming and J lost 6 bases; unmatched junction nucleotides: 11. CDR3: CSGTSGRAEEAGELFF. For the CDR3, the DNA is TGCAGCGGAACTAGCGGGAGGGCTGAGGAAGCCGGGGAGCTGTTTTTT.

This clone has just a few counts. The chain carries TRBV4-1 and TRBJ1-1; D uncertain. Germline-derived CDR1 and CDR2 are MGHRA and YSYEKL. The CDR3 spans 15 residues. V was clipped by 1 base and J by 4 bases, with 13 bases between them. CDR3 protein: CASSQVIGVGTEAFF. CDR3 nucleotide sequence: TGCGCCAGCAGCCAAGTCATCGGAGTAGGCACTGAAGCTTTCTTT.

The V and J genes are TRBV30 and TRBJ2-5; possible D gene TRBD2, 5 bases. The V and J ends lost 0 bases and 3 bases respectively, with 17 bases between them. Germline-derived CDR1 and CDR2 are GTSNPN and SVGIG (reference sequence). This CDR3 contains 16 residues. The CDR3, as DNA: TGTGCCTGGAGTGTGATACGGCTAGCTGAAGAAGAGACCCAGTACTTC. Translation gives CAWSVIRLAEEETQYF. The full variable domain, rest sourced from reference TRBV30 and TRBJ2-5, is SQTIHQWPATLVQPVGSPLSLECTVEGTSNPNLYWYRQAAGRGLQLLFYSVGIGQISSEVPQNLSASRPQDRQFILSSKKLLLSDSGFYLCAWSVIRLAEEETQYFGPGTRLLVL.

The chain couples TRBV5-1 to TRBJ2-7; 7 nucleotides match TRBD1. Germline CDR1 reads SGHRS; CDR2 reads YFSETQ. Germline trimming cut 2 bases from V and 2 bases from J; bases unmatched to any gene: 1. The CDR3 contains 13 residues. The CDR3 sequence is CASSFDRAYEQYF. CDR3 sequence (DNA): TGCGCCAGCAGCTTTGACAGGGCCTACGAGCAGTACTTC.

The rearrangement joins TRBV5-1 to TRBJ2-1; 9 bases align to TRBD1. Germline assignment: CDR1 SGHRS and CDR2 YFSETQ. With 5 bases clipped from V and 5 bases from J, the junction kept 8 bases outside the gene matches. The CDR3 spans 15 residues. This chain's CDR3 is CASSRQGDWDNEQFF. The CDR3 DNA sequence: TGCGCCAGCAGTCGACAGGGGGATTGGGACAATGAGCAGTTCTTC.

The V gene is TRBV5-4, the J gene TRBJ2-1; 8 bases match TRBD2. CDR3 length: 16 amino acids. From germline, CDR1 is SGHNT and CDR2 YYREEE (reference sequence). The V segment lost 0 bases and the J segment 6 bases; nucleotides outside the gene matches: 8. This CDR3 is CASSLGSGSTSNEQFF. As DNA, the CDR3 is TGTGCCAGCAGCTTGGGCAGCGGGAGTACTTCCAATGAGCAGTTCTTC.

J is TRBJ2-3 and V is TRBV6-5, with 10 bases fitting TRBD1. Germline V CDR1 and CDR2: MNHEY, SVGAGI. The length of the CDR3 is 15 residues. V lost 6 bases and J lost 1; bases outside the gene matches: 4. CDR3 DNA sequence: TGTGCCAGCAGCTACGGGACAGGGGGCACAGATACGCAGTATTTT. Residues: CASSYGTGGTDTQYF.

This rearrangement joins TRBV18 to TRBJ2-7; tentatively, D is TRBD1 (5 bases). The CDR3 covers 13 residues. Per germline, CDR1 KGHSH and CDR2 LQKENI. Trimming removed 3 bases at V and 0 bases at J, with 6 bases between. The CDR3 loop is CASSPGPSYEQYF. Here the CDR3 DNA reads TGTGCCAGCTCACCGGGGCCCTCCTACGAGCAGTACTTC.

The chain employs TRBV6-6 and TRBJ2-1; 12 nucleotides match TRBD2. V lost 5 bases and J lost 8; bases outside the gene matches: 7. The germline V gene encodes CDR1 MNHNY and CDR2 SVGAGI (reference sequence). There are 15 residues in the CDR3. CDR3 DNA sequence: TGTGCCAGCAGTAGGCTAGCGGGAGGGCCGGATGAGCAGTTCTTC. Its translation: CASSRLAGGPDEQFF.

The V and J genes are TRBV4-1 and TRBJ2-3; D might be TRBD1 (6 bases). The CDR3 runs to 15 residues. Looked up from germline, CDR1 is MGHRA and CDR2 is YSYEKL. V was pared by 3 bases and J by 0 bases, with 10 bases between. CDR3 loop: CASSHRGSSTDTQYF. CDR3 coding DNA: TGCGCCAGCAGCCACAGGGGTTCTAGCACAGATACGCAGTATTTT.

This rearrangement joins TRBV5-6 to TRBJ2-7; possible D gene TRBD1, 6 bases. The germline V and J ends were trimmed by 1 base and 2 bases, with 22 bases remaining between them. Germline CDR1 and CDR2: SGHDT and YYEEEE. The CDR3 is made up of 18 amino acids. CDR3 bases: TGTGCCAGCAGCTTGTTTACGCGGGTGGGGACACAGACCTACGAGCAGTACTTC. This translates into CASSLFTRVGTQTYEQYF.

CDR3 nucleotide sequence: TGTGCCAGCAGCCGGGATGCAACTAATGAAAAACTGTTTTTT. Its protein is CASSRDATNEKLFF. This chain uses TRBV6-5 with TRBJ1-4; D is ambiguous. Per germline, CDR1 MNHEY and CDR2 SVGAGI. CDR3 size: 14 residues. Trimming removed 6 bases from V and 0 bases from J, with 8 bases in between.

The J gene is TRBJ1-4, the V gene TRBV11-1, with TRBD1 identical over 11 bases. CDR3 length equals 15 residues. The J segment lost 6 bases and the V segment lost 2 bases, leaving 2 bases of the junction unmatched. Germline CDR1 is SGHAT and CDR2 is FQDESV (reference sequence). CDR3 nucleotide sequence: TGTGCCAGCAGCTTAATGGGACAGGGGGATGAAAAACTGTTTTTT. Residues: CASSLMGQGDEKLFF.

This sequence joins TRBV28 and TRBJ1-5; 7 positions match TRBD1. The CDR3 loop spans 14 amino acids. Germline V gene sequence: CDR1 MDHEN, CDR2 SYDVKM. Trimming took 6 bases from V and 2 from J; bases not matched to a gene: 4. The CDR3 nucleotides read TGTGCCAGCAGCAGACAGGGAGGCAATCAGCCCCAGCATTTT. Protein product: CASSRQGGNQPQHF. Complete variable domain (other parts from reference TRBV28 and TRBJ1-5): DVKVTQSSRYLVKRTGEKVFLECVQDMDHENMFWYRQDPGLGLRLIYFSYDVKMKEKGDIPEGYSVSREKKERFSLILESASTNQTSMYLCASSRQGGNQPQHFGDGTRLSIL.

The rearrangement links TRBV9 to TRBJ2-7, with TRBD2 identical over 8 bases. CDR1 SGDLS and CDR2 YYNGEE come from the germline V gene. This CDR3 contains 15 residues. V gave up 4 bases and J gave up 6 bases; unmatched junction bases: 12. Here the CDR3 reads CASSPRGLDDFEQYF. For the CDR3, the DNA is TGTGCCAGCAGCCCCCGGGGACTAGATGACTTCGAGCAGTACTTC.

The chain uses TRBV11-3 and TRBJ2-7; perhaps TRBD1 as D (5 bases). The CDR3 runs 13 residues. In germline, CDR1 is SGHNT, CDR2 YENEEA. Trimming removed 1 base at V and 6 bases at J, with 10 bases between. The CDR3 sequence is CASSLGQGGEQYF. The CDR3 DNA is TGTGCCAGCAGCTTAGGCCAGGGCGGCGAGCAGTACTTC.

The chain couples TRBV4-1 to TRBJ2-1; 8 bases line up with TRBD2. The CDR3 is made up of 15 amino acids. V trimming: 4 bases; J trimming: 3 bases; junction bases outside the gene matches: 5. Germline CDR1 and CDR2: MGHRA and YSYEKL. The CDR3 sequence is CASSRPGTSYNEQFF. CDR3 nucleotide sequence: TGCGCCAGCAGCCGACCCGGGACTAGCTACAATGAGCAGTTCTTC.

CDR3 sequence: CASSLDASGRAEQYF. CDR3 bases: TGTGCCAGCAGCTTAGACGCTAGCGGGAGGGCCGAGCAGTACTTC. This chain joins TRBV7-9 and TRBJ2-7; 12 nucleotides line up with TRBD2. The CDR3 is 15 amino acids. V trimming: 1 base; J trimming: 6 bases; junction bases outside the gene matches: 4. CDR1 is SEHNR, CDR2 FQNEAQ, per germline (reference sequence).

This clone has only one observation. The rearrangement links TRBV5-1 to TRBJ1-1; D remains unclear. Germline CDR1 and CDR2: SGHRS and YFSETQ. V was shortened by 4 bases and J by 1 base, with 11 bases between the two germline ends. The CDR3 totals 14 residues. This CDR3 reads CASSVTPTNTEAFF. The DNA of the CDR3 is TGCGCCAGCAGCGTTACACCCACGAACACTGAAGCTTTCTTT.

This chain uses TRBV6-5 with TRBJ2-3, with TRBD1 identical over 10 bases. V was pared by 6 bases and J by 6 bases, with 3 bases of the junction left unmatched. CDR3 length equals 13 residues. Germline CDR1 and CDR2: MNHEY and SVGAGI. CDR3 nucleotides: TGTGCCAGCAGAATGACAGGGGGCGATACGCAGTATTTT. This codes for CASRMTGGDTQYF.

The rearrangement uses TRBV7-9 and TRBJ2-1, with 9 bases matching TRBD1. The ends lost 3 bases at V and 3 bases at J; junction bases unmatched: 3. CDR3 size: 15 residues. Germline lookup yields CDR1 SEHNR and CDR2 FQNEAQ (reference sequence). This CDR3 reads CASSFRTGDYNEQFF. In DNA form, the CDR3 reads TGTGCCAGCAGCTTCAGGACAGGGGACTACAATGAGCAGTTCTTC.

This clone is a singleton in its sample. V and J are TRBV7-2 and TRBJ2-3; no definite D call. V was clipped by 5 bases and J by 0 bases, with 3 bases between them. The CDR3 runs 12 residues. Germline loops: CDR1 SGHTA, CDR2 FQGNSA. The CDR3 DNA sequence: TGTGCCAGCAGCCCGAGCACAGATACGCAGTATTTT. It specifies CASSPSTDTQYF.